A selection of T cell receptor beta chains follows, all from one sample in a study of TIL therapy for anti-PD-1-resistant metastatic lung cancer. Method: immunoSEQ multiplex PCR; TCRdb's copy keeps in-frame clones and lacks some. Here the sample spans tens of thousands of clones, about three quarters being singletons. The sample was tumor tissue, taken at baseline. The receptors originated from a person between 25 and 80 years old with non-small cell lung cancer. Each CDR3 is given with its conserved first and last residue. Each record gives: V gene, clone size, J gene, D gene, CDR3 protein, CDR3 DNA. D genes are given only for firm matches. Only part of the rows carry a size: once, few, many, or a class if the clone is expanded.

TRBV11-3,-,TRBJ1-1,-,CASSLGGANTEAFF,TGTGCCAGCAGCTTGGGGGGGGCGAACACTGAAGCTTTCTTT
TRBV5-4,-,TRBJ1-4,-,CASSLMGPSTNEKLFF,TGTGCCAGCAGCTTGATGGGGCCCTCAACTAATGAAAAACTGTTTTTT
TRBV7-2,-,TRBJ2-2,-,CASSLIYDGELFF,TGTGCCAGCAGCTTAATCTACGACGGGGAGCTGTTTTTT
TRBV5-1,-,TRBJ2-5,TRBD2,CASSRKLAGAETQYF,TGCGCCAGCAGCAGAAAACTAGCGGGAGCGGAGACCCAGTACTTC
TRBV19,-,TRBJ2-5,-,CASSLPEGTETQYF,TGTGCCAGTAGTCTCCCGGAGGGTACGGAGACCCAGTACTTC
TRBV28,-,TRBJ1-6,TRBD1,CASSLFGTGTDSYNSPLHF,TGTGCCAGCAGTTTATTTGGGACAGGGACAGACTCCTATAATTCACCCCTCCACTTT
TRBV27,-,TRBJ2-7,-,CASSALDRGYYEQYF,TGTGCCAGCAGCGCCTTGGACAGAGGCTACTACGAGCAGTACTTC
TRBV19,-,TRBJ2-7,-,CASSYTSYEQYF,TGTGCCAGTAGCTACACTTCCTACGAGCAGTACTTC
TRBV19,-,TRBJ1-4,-,CASSTLAGTPEKLFF,TGTGCCAGTAGTACGTTGGCAGGGACACCTGAAAAACTGTTTTTT
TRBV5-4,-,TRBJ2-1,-,CASSPRGGGPQFF,TGTGCCAGCAGCCCCCGAGGAGGGGGACCACAGTTCTTC
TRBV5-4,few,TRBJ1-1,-,CASSLSVDTEAFF,TGTGCCAGCAGCTTGTCAGTGGACACTGAAGCTTTCTTT
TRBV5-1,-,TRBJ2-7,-,CASSTLGQNYEQYF,TGCGCCAGCAGCACCCTTGGACAGAACTACGAGCAGTACTTC
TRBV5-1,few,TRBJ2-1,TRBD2,CASSSGLAGAGSYNEQFF,TGCGCCAGCAGCTCGGGACTAGCGGGAGCGGGCTCCTACAATGAGCAGTTCTTC
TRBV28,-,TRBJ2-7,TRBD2,CASSLAGGTLGRQQYF,TGTGCCAGCAGTTTAGCGGGGGGGACCCTGGGGCGACAGCAGTACTTC
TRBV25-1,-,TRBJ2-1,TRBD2,CASGISGMSYNEQFF,TGTGCCAGCGGTATTAGCGGGATGTCCTACAATGAGCAGTTCTTC
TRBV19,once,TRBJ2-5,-,CASSIGGKETQYF,TGTGCCAGTAGTATCGGAGGGAAAGAGACCCAGTACTTC
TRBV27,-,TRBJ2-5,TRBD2,CASSLPSLAEAQETQYF,TGTGCCAGCAGTTTACCCAGTCTAGCGGAGGCTCAAGAGACCCAGTACTTC
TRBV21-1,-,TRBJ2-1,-,CASTPKRESYNEQFF,TGTGCCAGCACGCCAAAGCGGGAGTCCTACAATGAGCAGTTCTTC
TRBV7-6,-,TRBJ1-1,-,CASSHMNTEAFF,TGTGCCAGCAGCCACATGAACACTGAAGCTTTCTTT
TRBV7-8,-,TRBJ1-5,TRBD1,CASSLGTVRGGQPQHF,TGTGCCAGCAGCCTCGGGACAGTTCGAGGTGGTCAGCCCCAGCATTTT
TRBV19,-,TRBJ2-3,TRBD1,CASSTGQGISTDTQYF,TGTGCCAGTAGTACCGGACAGGGGATTAGCACAGATACGCAGTATTTT
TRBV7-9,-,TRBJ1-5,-,CASSSSGGNPQHF,TGTGCCAGCAGCTCCTCGGGCGGGAACCCCCAGCATTTT
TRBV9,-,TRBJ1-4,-,CASSVGPDTPNEKLFF,TGTGCCAGCAGCGTAGGTCCCGACACTCCTAATGAAAAACTGTTTTTT
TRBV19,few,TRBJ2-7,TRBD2,CASAGVARGEQYF,TGTGCCAGTGCGGGGGTGGCCCGCGGCGAGCAGTACTTC
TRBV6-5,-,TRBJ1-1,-,CASSYSRDHAFF,TGTGCCAGCAGTTACTCGAGGGACCATGCTTTCTTT
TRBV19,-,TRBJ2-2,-,CASSPGAGRAGELFF,TGTGCCAGTAGTCCTGGGGCAGGGCGTGCCGGGGAGCTGTTTTTT
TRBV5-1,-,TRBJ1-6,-,CASSLVEGKGSPLHF,TGCGCCAGCAGCTTGGTGGAGGGCAAGGGATCACCCCTCCACTTT
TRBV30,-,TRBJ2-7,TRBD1,CAWSVWTGGYEQYF,TGTGCCTGGAGTGTATGGACAGGCGGTTACGAGCAGTACTTC
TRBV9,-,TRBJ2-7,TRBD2,CASSPPLVTSGSPQYF,TGTGCCAGCAGCCCCCCCCTGGTAACTAGCGGGAGTCCGCAGTACTTC
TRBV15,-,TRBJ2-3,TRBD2,CATSRGGNGALGGTQYF,TGTGCCACCAGCAGGGGGGGGAACGGCGCCTTGGGCGGGACGCAGTATTTT
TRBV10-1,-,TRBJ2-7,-,CASSRDGSYEQYF,TGCGCCAGCAGCCGGGACGGATCCTACGAGCAGTACTTC
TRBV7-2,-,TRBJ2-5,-,CASSYAGRQETQYF,TGTGCCAGCAGCTACGCGGGGAGGCAAGAGACCCAGTACTTC
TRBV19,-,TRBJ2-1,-,CASSTGLYYNEQFF,TGTGCCAGTAGCACAGGACTTTACTACAATGAGCAGTTCTTC
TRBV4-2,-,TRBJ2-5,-,CASSQEQAPGSETQYF,TGTGCCAGCAGCCAAGAGCAGGCCCCAGGTTCGGAGACCCAGTACTTC
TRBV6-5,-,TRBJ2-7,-,CASSYLQAHEQYF,TGTGCCAGCAGTTACTTGCAGGCCCACGAGCAGTACTTC
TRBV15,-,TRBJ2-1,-,CATSRGGSGLGENEQFF,TGTGCCACCAGCAGAGGGGGCAGCGGTCTCGGTGAAAATGAGCAGTTCTTC
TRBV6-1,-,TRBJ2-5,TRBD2,CASSEEASGAGAQYF,TGTGCCAGCAGTGAAGAGGCTAGCGGGGCCGGGGCCCAGTACTTC
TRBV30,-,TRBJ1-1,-,CAWSLGRAFF,TGTGCCTGGAGTTTGGGCCGAGCTTTCTTT
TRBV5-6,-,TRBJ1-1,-,CASSAGRGWTEAFF,TGTGCCAGCAGCGCAGGCAGGGGTTGGACTGAAGCTTTCTTT
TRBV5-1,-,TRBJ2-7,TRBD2,CASSAGLAGPYEQYF,TGCGCCAGCAGCGCGGGACTAGCGGGACCCTACGAGCAGTACTTC
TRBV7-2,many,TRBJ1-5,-,CASSLNNQPQHF,TGTGCCAGTAGCTTAAATAATCAGCCCCAGCATTTT
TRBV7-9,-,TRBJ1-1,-,CASSLMGVEAFF,TGTGCCAGCAGCTTAATGGGGGTTGAAGCTTTCTTT
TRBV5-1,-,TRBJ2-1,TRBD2,CASSPKLAGDGEQFF,TGCGCCAGCAGCCCGAAACTAGCGGGAGACGGTGAGCAGTTCTTC
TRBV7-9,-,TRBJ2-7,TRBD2,CASSLEGLARSYEQYF,TGTGCCAGCAGCTTAGAGGGACTAGCCCGGTCCTACGAGCAGTACTTC
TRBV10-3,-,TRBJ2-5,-,CAISGGGQSKETQYF,TGTGCCATCAGTGGAGGAGGACAGAGTAAAGAGACCCAGTACTTC
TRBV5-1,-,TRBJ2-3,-,CASSLMGGRGTDTQYF,TGCGCCAGCAGCCTCATGGGGGGGCGCGGGACAGATACGCAGTATTTT
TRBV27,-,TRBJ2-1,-,CASSPLPAVEQFF,TGTGCCAGCAGTCCCCTCCCCGCGGTTGAGCAGTTCTTC
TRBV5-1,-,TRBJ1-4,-,CASSESSTNEKLFF,TGCGCCAGCAGCGAGTCATCAACTAATGAAAAACTGTTTTTT
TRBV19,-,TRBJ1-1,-,CASSIRGGTESTEAFF,TGTGCCAGTAGTATAAGAGGCGGAACCGAGAGCACTGAAGCTTTCTTT
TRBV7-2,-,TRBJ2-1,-,CASSFQPDPIYNEQFF,TGTGCCAGCAGCTTCCAGCCTGACCCGATCTACAATGAGCAGTTCTTC
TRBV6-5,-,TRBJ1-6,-,CASSAKGPYNSPLHF,TGTGCCAGCAGCGCAAAAGGGCCTTATAATTCACCCCTCCACTTT
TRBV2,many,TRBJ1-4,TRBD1,CASRETGRDEKLFF,TGTGCCAGCAGGGAGACAGGGCGAGATGAAAAACTGTTTTTT
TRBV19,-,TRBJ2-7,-,CASSSGGAYEQYF,TGTGCCAGTAGTAGCGGTGGCGCCTACGAGCAGTACTTC
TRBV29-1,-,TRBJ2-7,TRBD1,CSARTGSNEQYF,TGCAGCGCTAGGACAGGGTCGAACGAGCAGTACTTC
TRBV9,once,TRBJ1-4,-,CASSAGQQGRELFF,TGTGCCAGCAGCGCCGGGCAGCAAGGGAGGGAACTGTTTTTT